The clone carrying this T cell receptor (beta chain) was seen many times. The CDR3 contains 13 residues. V shed 5 bases and J shed 1 base, with 8 bases lying between them. In germline, CDR1 is SGHVS, CDR2 FNYEAQ. The entry originates in a study of neurological immune-mediated disorders. TCRdb reprocessed the 5' RACE reads via MiXCR and lists one record per CDR3 protein. The profile shows tens of thousands of distinct CDR3 sequences, about 4.8% of them singletons. Sequences were obtained from PBMCs. This TCR derives from a man between 18 and 35 years old in good health. V is TRBV7-6 and J is TRBJ1-1; D is undetermined. The CDR3 DNA follows: TGTGCCAGCAGCCCCCTACAGAACACTGAAGCTTTCTTT. It yields the protein CASSPLQNTEAFF.